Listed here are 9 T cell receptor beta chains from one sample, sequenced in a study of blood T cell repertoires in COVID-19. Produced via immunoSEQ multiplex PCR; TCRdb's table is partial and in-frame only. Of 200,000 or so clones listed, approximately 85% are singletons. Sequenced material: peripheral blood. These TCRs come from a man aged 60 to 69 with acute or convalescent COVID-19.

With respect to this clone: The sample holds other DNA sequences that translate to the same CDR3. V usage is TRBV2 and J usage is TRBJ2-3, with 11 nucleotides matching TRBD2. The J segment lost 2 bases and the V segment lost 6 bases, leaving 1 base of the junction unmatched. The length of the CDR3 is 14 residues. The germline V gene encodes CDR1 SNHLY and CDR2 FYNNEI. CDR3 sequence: CASRLAGATDTQYF. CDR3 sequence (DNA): TGTGCCAGCAGACTAGCGGGAGCCACAGATACGCAGTATTTT.

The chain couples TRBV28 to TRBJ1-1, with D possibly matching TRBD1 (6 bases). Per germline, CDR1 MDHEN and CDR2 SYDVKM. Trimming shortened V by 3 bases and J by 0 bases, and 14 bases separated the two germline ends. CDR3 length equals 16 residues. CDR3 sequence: CASSFLTEGVNTEAFF. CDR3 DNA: TGTGCCAGCAGTTTCCTCACCGAGGGGGTGAACACTGAAGCTTTCTTT.

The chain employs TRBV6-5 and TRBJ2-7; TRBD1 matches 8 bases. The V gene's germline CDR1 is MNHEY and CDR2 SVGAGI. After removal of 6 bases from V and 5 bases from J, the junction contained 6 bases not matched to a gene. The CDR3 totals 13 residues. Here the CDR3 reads CASSNRGDHEQYF. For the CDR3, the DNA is TGTGCCAGCAGCAACAGGGGGGATCACGAGCAGTACTTC.

The CDR3 nucleotides read TGTGCCAGCAGCTTTTCAGGGGGTTATGGCTACACCTTC. This translates into CASSFSGGYGYTF. This rearrangement joins TRBV7-3 to TRBJ1-2; 7 bases fit TRBD1. Germline loops: CDR1 SGHTA, CDR2 FQGTGA. This CDR3 is 13 amino acids long. V shed 3 bases, J shed 5 bases, and the junction held 3 bases outside the gene matches.

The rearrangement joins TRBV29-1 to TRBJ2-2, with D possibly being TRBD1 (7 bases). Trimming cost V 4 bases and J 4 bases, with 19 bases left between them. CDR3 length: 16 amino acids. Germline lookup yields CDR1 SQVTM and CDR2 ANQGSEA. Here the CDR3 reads CSVAGQGGAGTGELFF. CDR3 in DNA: TGCAGCGTTGCGGGGCAGGGGGGCGCGGGCACCGGGGAGCTGTTTTTT.

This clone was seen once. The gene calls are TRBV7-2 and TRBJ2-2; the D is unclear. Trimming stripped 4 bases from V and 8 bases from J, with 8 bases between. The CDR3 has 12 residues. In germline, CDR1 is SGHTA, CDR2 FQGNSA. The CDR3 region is CASSSYGGELFF. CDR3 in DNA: TGTGCCAGCAGCTCCTACGGGGGGGAGCTGTTTTTT.

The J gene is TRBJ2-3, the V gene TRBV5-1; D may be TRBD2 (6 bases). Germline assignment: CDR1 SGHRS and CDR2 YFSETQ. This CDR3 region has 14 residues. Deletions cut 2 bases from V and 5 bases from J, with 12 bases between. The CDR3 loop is CASSFKGRGDTQYF. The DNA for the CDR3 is TGCGCCAGCAGCTTCAAGGGGCGGGGAGATACGCAGTATTTT.

As DNA, the CDR3 is TGTGCCTGGAGGGAGGGGGGGACGCCCCAGTACTTC. It specifies CAWREGGTPQYF. This rearrangement joins TRBV30 to TRBJ2-5; D perhaps matches TRBD2 (7 bases). V gave up 3 bases and J gave up 9 bases, with 14 bases separating them. Looked up from germline, CDR1 is GTSNPN and CDR2 is SVGIG (reference sequence). The CDR3 covers 12 residues. The variable domain in full, with the rest retrieved from reference TRBV30 and TRBJ2-5, is SQTIHQWPATLVQPVGSPLSLECTVEGTSNPNLYWYRQAAGRGLQLLFYSVGIGQISSEVPQNLSASRPQDRQFILSSKKLLLSDSGFYLCAWREGGTPQYFGPGTRLLVL.

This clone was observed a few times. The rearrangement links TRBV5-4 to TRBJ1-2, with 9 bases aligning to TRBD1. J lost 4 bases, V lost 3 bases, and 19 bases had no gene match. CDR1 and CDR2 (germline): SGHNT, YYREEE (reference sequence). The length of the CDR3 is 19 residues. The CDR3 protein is CASSSRGGNGDREGYGYTF. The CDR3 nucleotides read TGTGCCAGCAGCTCACGTGGTGGCAATGGGGACAGGGAGGGCTATGGCTACACCTTC.